This TCR beta chain was found in a study of blood T cells in healthy people across ages (dated by TCRdb to between 2015 and 2016). Study-level background: In model experiments, template switching captured roughly one uniquely barcoded TCR beta cDNA molecule for every two T cells. The study measured age-related changes in TCR beta repertoire diversity using deep sequencing normalized with unique cDNA molecular identifiers. Donors were grouped into four age groups: young (average roughly 17 years), middle-aged (roughly 37), aged (about 60) and long-lived (just over 80). Donors of different ages were randomly distributed across sequencing lanes to avoid experimental bias. The study analyzed two additional independent replicas of 1 million unique cDNA reads from the same blood draw for two donors, one aged 18 to 30 and one aged 80 or older. Overall study results and their limits: Compared with the aged group, the long-lived group had more naive CD4+ T cells, fewer expanded clones and increased TCR diversity, a pattern suggesting age selection. Because the CMV infection status of the donors was unknown, age-related changes in expanded clonotypes may potentially have been confounded. Estimates of total diversity from one million sequenced T cells were regarded as lower bounds and underestimates. Observed TCR beta diversity per million T cells fell roughly linearly with age, and a significant reduction was already apparent by age roughly 41. The percentage of naive T cells measured by flow cytometry correlated strongly with observed TCR beta diversity. Since profiling was done on bulk unsorted PBMCs, naive and antigen-experienced compartments could not be conclusively compared.

V loses 2 bases at its end and J loses 6 bases; junction bases beyond the gene matches: 5. From the cysteine through the phenylalanine, the CDR3 covers 14 amino acids. Left in the record is the CDR3 DNA by itself, 42 bases read in frame from the first base. The germline V gene provides CDR1 SGHTA and CDR2 FQGNSA. The sample holds one count of this clonotype. Its antigen is not yet known. It has no much larger one-base neighbor in the sample; base qualities were not kept. Evidence from a single read is weak. Donors were about 36 systemically healthy Caucasian individuals from Russia aged 6 to 90 years. Each donor gave approximately 10 milliliters of peripheral blood, collected into EDTA-treated Vacutainer tubes. PBMCs were isolated by Ficoll-Paque density-gradient centrifugation, with at least 6 million obtained per sample. Total RNA was extracted from PBMCs with Trizol reagent, with at least 5 micrograms obtained per sample. Naive CD45RAhigh/CD27high T cell percentages were measured by flow cytometry on a PBMC aliquot from every donor.

The method was 5' RACE. TCRdb lists the instrument as Illumina HiSeq 2500. A second PCR of about 6 to 11 cycles was run with a J-beta primer mix and a sample-barcoded 5' primer. A template-switch 5' adaptor carrying 12 random nucleotides introduced a unique molecular identifier onto each TCR beta cDNA molecule. Each sample yielded at least 2.5 million CDR3-containing paired-end reads. First-strand cDNA was synthesized from all RNA with the Mint cDNA synthesis kit, primed by a TRBC-specific oligonucleotide. After uracil-DNA glycosylase treatment, a first 18-cycle PCR used universal primers M1SS and BC2_uni_R on all cDNA. Regarding the original processing steps: For normalization, 1 million high-quality reads were randomly selected from each sample, with every read carrying a distinct molecular identifier. Instead of being binned into consensus sequences, reads with shared molecular identifiers were discarded. MiTCR, run with a Q25 quality threshold and the strictest error-elimination algorithm, handled CDR3 identification, clonotype clustering and error correction. A nonparametric unseen species model using Euler transformation provided a lower-bound estimate of total TCR beta diversity. TCRdb reworked the public reads: Q25 trimming with fastp, MiXCR clone assembly, productive beta chains retained. Identical CDR3 protein sequences are pooled into one entry, listed with their most common genes and DNA. For this entry, the V and J calls and clone size follow TCRdb and not the study's own pipeline. In this sample the table shows about 680,000 distinct CDR3 sequences, approximately 50% of which occur a single time. The ten biggest clones cover roughly 30% of the sample.

This clonotype originated in an older woman in good health. The sequenced material came from blood. The sequence links TRBV7-2 to TRBJ1-2; TRBD1 agrees with 8 junctional bases. CDR3 loop: CASSLRTGRDGYTF. The DNA sequence is as follows: TGTGCCAGCAGCTTACGGACAGGGAGGGATGGCTACACCTTC.